This is a list of T cell receptor beta chains from one sample in a study of CD8 T cells in ankylosing spondylitis. TCRdb passed the 5' RACE reads through MiXCR, listing each CDR3 protein once. The sample holds about 240,000 distinct CDR3 sequences, around 7.8% seen once. Sequenced material: blood, either unsorted or a sorted T cell fraction (not recorded which). These receptors were taken from a male donor with ankylosing spondylitis or in good health (not recorded which). The CDR3 runs from the conserved cysteine through the conserved F or W. A D gene is named only where the DNA matches it firmly. Clone sizes are given selectively: once, few, many, or a class where the clone is expanded.

clone_size j_call v_call d_call cdr3_nt cdr3_aa
many TRBJ2-1 TRBV5-1 - TGCGCCAGCAGCTTGGCCAATGAGCAGTTCTTC CASSLANEQFF
many TRBJ2-5 TRBV6-1 - TGTGCCAGCAGGTTGGCAGGCCAAGAGACCCAGTACTTC CASRLAGQETQYF
many TRBJ1-2 TRBV7-2 - TGTGCCAGCAGCTTAGAGAGTGGACCCCGTGGCTACACCTTC CASSLESGPRGYTF
many TRBJ1-1 TRBV20-1 - TGCAGTGCTAGCTGGGTCGGGGACACTGAAGCTTTCTTT CSASWVGDTEAFF
many TRBJ2-3 TRBV12-3/TRBV12-4 - TGTGCCAGCATGCAGGGGGATACGCAGTATTTT CASMQGDTQYF
- TRBJ1-1 TRBV12-3/TRBV12-4 TRBD1 TGTGCCAGCATCCTACAGGGGGCGGGCACTGAAGCTTTCTTT CASILQGAGTEAFF
many TRBJ2-1 TRBV19 TRBD1 TGTGCCAGTAGTGGTGGGACAGGGAATGAGCAGTTCTTC CASSGGTGNEQFF
many TRBJ1-6 TRBV9 TRBD1 TGTGCCAGCAGCGCAGGGGGTTCACCCCTCCACTTT CASSAGGSPLHF
many TRBJ2-1 TRBV12-3/TRBV12-4 TRBD1 TGTGCCAGCAGTTTCCGACAGGGGGCTAGGAATGAGCAGTTCTTC CASSFRQGARNEQFF
- TRBJ2-7 TRBV20-1 - TGCAGTGCTAGCCCGGGGAGATCCTACGAGCAGTACTTC CSASPGRSYEQYF
many TRBJ1-2 TRBV7-9 TRBD1 TGTGCCAGCAGCACTGGACAGGGGCGTTCGAACTATGGCTACACCTTC CASSTGQGRSNYGYTF
many TRBJ1-4 TRBV7-9 TRBD1 TGTGCCAGCAGCAACCAGGGGGCTGAAGAAAAACTGTTTTTT CASSNQGAEEKLFF
many TRBJ2-7 TRBV20-1 - TGCAGTGCTGCCGACGGATCCTACGAGCAGTACTTC CSAADGSYEQYF
- TRBJ1-5 TRBV6-2/TRBV6-3 - TGTGCCAGCAGTTACTACAATCAGCCCCAGCATTTT CASSYYNQPQHF
- TRBJ2-1 TRBV4-2 TRBD2 TGTGCCAGCAGCCAAGATAGCGGGGGGACCTACAATGAGCAGTTCTTC CASSQDSGGTYNEQFF
many TRBJ1-2 TRBV19 TRBD1 TGTGCCAGTTCCATCGGGACAGGGGGCGTCTATGGCTACACCTTC CASSIGTGGVYGYTF
many TRBJ2-7 TRBV7-6 - TGTGCCAGCAGCTTGGGGGACCCTTCCTACGAGCAGTACTTC CASSLGDPSYEQYF
many TRBJ2-7 TRBV14 - TGTGCCAGCAGCCAAGATCCGAGCTCCTACGAGCAGTACTTC CASSQDPSSYEQYF
many TRBJ2-2 TRBV4-2 - TGTGCCAGCCGGATCCTACAAGGGGGAGAGGTCGGGGAGCTGTTTTTT CASRILQGGEVGELFF
many TRBJ2-3 TRBV5-1 TRBD2 TGCGCCAGTGGGCTAGCGGGGAGGACAGATACGCAGTATTTT CASGLAGRTDTQYF
few TRBJ1-1 TRBV12-3/TRBV12-4 TRBD1 TGTGCCAGCAGTCCTGGACAGGGCAACCCACACACTGAAGCTTTCTTT CASSPGQGNPHTEAFF
many TRBJ2-7 TRBV5-6 TRBD1 TGTGCCAGCAGTACCCTGGGACAGGGAGTAGCCTACGAGCAGTACTTC CASSTLGQGVAYEQYF
many TRBJ2-7 TRBV24-1 - TGTGCCACCAGTGTAACGGGATACGAGCAGTACTTC CATSVTGYEQYF
- TRBJ2-1 TRBV30 - TGTGCCTGGAGCCCGCTAAACATCTTCTCCTACAATGAGCAGTTCTTC CAWSPLNIFSYNEQFF
many TRBJ1-2 TRBV4-2 - TGTGCCAGCAGCCAGGCCAACTATGGCTACACCTTC CASSQANYGYTF
few TRBJ2-3 TRBV20-1 TRBD2 TGCAGTGTCACTCAGGGACTAGCAGCAGATACGCAGTATTTT CSVTQGLAADTQYF
few TRBJ1-5 TRBV20-1 TRBD1 TGCAGTGCAACCCTGACAGGGGTTGACAATCAGCCCCAGCATTTT CSATLTGVDNQPQHF
many TRBJ2-6 TRBV6-2/TRBV6-3 TRBD1 TGTGCCAGCAGTTACTCCTACGGGACAGCAGCCTCCTCTGGGGCCAACGTCCTGACTTTC CASSYSYGTAASSGANVLTF
many TRBJ1-1 TRBV6-5 - TGTGCCAGCAGTTACCTGACCGAAGCTTTCTTT CASSYLTEAFF
few TRBJ1-4 TRBV11-2 - TGTGCCAGCAGCCCGACCGGGGGGAGAGCTAATGAAAAACTGTTTTTT CASSPTGGRANEKLFF